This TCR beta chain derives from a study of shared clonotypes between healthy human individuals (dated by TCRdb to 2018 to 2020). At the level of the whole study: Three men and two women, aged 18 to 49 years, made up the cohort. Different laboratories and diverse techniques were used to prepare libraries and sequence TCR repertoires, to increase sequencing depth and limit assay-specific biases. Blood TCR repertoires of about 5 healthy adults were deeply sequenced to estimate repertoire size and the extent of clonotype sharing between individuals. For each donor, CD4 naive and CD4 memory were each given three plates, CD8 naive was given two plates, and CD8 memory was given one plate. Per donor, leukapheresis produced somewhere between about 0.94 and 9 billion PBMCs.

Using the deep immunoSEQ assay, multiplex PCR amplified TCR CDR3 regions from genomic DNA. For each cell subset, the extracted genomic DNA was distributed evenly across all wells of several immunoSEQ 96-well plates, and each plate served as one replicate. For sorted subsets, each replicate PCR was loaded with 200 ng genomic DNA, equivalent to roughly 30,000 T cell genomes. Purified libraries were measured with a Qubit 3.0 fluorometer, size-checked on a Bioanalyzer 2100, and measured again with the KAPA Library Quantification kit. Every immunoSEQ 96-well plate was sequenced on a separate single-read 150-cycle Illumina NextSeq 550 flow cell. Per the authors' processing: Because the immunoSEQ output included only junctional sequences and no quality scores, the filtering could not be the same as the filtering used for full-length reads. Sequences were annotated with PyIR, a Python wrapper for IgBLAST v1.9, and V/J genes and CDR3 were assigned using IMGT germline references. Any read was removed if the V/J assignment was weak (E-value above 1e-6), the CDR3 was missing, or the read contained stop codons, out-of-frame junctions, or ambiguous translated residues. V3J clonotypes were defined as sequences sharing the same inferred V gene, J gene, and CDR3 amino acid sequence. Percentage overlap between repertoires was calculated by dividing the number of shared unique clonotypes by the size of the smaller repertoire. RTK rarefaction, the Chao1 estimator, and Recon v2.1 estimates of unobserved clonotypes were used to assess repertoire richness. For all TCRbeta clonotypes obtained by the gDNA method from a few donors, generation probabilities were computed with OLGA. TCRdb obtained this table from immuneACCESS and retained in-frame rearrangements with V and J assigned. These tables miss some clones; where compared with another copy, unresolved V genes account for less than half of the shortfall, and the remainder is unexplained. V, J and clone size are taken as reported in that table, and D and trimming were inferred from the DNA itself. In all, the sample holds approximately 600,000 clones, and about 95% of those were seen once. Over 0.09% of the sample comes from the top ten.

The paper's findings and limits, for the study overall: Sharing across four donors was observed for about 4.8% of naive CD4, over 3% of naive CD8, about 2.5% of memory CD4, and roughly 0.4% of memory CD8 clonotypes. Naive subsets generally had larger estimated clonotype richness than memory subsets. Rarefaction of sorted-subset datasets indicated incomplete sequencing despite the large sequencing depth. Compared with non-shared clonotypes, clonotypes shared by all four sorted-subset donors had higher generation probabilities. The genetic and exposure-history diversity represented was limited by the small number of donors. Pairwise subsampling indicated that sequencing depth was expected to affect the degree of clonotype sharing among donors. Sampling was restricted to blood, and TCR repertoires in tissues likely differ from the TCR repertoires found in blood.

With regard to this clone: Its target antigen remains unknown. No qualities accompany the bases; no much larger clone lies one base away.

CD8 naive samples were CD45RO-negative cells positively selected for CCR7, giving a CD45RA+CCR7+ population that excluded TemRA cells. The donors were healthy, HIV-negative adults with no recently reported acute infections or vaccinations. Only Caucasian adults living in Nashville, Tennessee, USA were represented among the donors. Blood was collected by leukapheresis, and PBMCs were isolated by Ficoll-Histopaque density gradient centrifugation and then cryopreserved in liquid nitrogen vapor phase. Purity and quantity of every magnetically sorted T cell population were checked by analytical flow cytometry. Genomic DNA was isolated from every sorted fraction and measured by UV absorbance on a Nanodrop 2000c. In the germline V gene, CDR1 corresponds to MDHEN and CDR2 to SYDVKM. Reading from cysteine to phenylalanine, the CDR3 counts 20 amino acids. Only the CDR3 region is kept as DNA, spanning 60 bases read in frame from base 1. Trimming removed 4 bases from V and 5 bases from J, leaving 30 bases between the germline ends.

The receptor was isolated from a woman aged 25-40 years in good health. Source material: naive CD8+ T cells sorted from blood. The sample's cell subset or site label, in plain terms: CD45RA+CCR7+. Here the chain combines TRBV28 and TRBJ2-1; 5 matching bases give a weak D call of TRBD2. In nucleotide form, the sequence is TGTGCCAGCAGTTGGATTGTAAGAGATCCCCTCCGACTAATGGACAATGAGCAGTTCTTC. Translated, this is CASSWIVRDPLRLMDNEQFF.